Sequencing of this T cell receptor (beta chain) was carried out in a study of shared clonotypes between healthy human individuals (dated by TCRdb to the early 2020s). Looking at the study overall: A few men and a couple of women, aged 18 to 49 years, made up the cohort. For each donor, CD4 naive and CD4 memory were each run on three plates, CD8 naive on two plates, and CD8 memory on one plate. The study deeply sequenced blood TCR repertoires of several healthy adults to estimate repertoire size and the extent of clonotype sharing between individuals. To increase sequencing depth and limit assay-specific biases, TCR repertoire library preparation and sequencing were carried out by different laboratories using diverse techniques. Leukapheresis yielded between about 0.9 and 8.9 billion PBMCs per donor.

Summary of the overall study and its limitations: Sampling was limited to blood, and TCR repertoires in tissue likely differ from TCR repertoires in blood. Clonotypes shared by all four sorted-subset donors showed higher generation probabilities than non-shared clonotypes. Because the study included only a small number of donors, the genetic and exposure-history diversity represented was limited. Based on pairwise subsampling, the degree of clonotype sharing among donors was expected to be affected by sequencing depth. Naive subsets generally had larger estimated clonotype richness than memory subsets did. Incomplete sequencing was indicated by rarefaction of sorted-subset datasets, despite the large sequencing depth. When several donors were compared, the shared fraction of clonotypes was roughly 5% for naive CD4, around 3.6% for naive CD8, 2.3% for memory CD4, and around 0.37% for memory CD8.

The CDR3 covers 15 residues, taking in both the cysteine and the phenylalanine. The sequence is cut down to CDR3 DNA, 45 bases in frame from base 1. The germline V end is reduced by 1 base and the J end by 7 bases; junction bases left unmatched: 7. The germline V gene specifies SGHAT as CDR1 and FQNNGV as CDR2. CD8 naive samples consisted of CD45RO-negative cells that were positively selected for CCR7, yielding a CD45RA+CCR7+ population without TemRA cells. Healthy HIV-negative adults with no recently reported acute infections or vaccinations were included as donors. Only Caucasian adults living in Nashville, Tennessee, USA were represented among the donors. After blood collection by leukapheresis, PBMCs were isolated using Ficoll-Histopaque density gradient centrifugation and then cryopreserved in the vapor phase of liquid nitrogen. Analytical flow cytometry was used to check the purity and quantity of every magnetically sorted T cell population. Genomic DNA was isolated from each sorted fraction and quantified by UV absorbance on a Nanodrop 2000c.

Using the deep immunoSEQ assay, TCR CDR3 regions were amplified from genomic DNA by multiplex PCR. For each cell subset, the extracted genomic DNA was distributed evenly across all wells of several immunoSEQ 96-well plates, and each plate served as one replicate. For sorted subsets, 150 to 250 ng genomic DNA, equal to some 30,000 T cell genomes, was loaded into each replicate PCR. Purified libraries were measured with a Qubit 3.0 fluorometer, size-checked on a Bioanalyzer 2100, and measured again with the KAPA Library Quantification kit. Each immunoSEQ 96-well plate was sequenced on its own single-read 150-cycle Illumina NextSeq 550 flow cell. Concerning the study's data processing: Because only junctional sequences without quality scores were contained in the immunoSEQ output, filtering matching that applied to full-length reads could not be performed. To assign V/J genes and CDR3, sequences were annotated against IMGT germline references using PyIR, a Python wrapper for IgBLAST v1.9. Reads were filtered out if the reads had weak V/J assignments (E-value above 1e-6), no CDR3, stop codons, out-of-frame junctions, or ambiguous translated residues. V3J clonotypes were defined by identical inferred V gene, J gene, and CDR3 amino acid sequence. Percentage overlap between repertoires was calculated by dividing the number of shared unique clonotypes by the size of the smaller repertoire. Richness of each repertoire was evaluated using RTK rarefaction, the Chao1 estimator, and Recon v2.1 estimates of unobserved clonotypes. Generation probabilities were computed with OLGA for all TCRbeta clonotypes obtained by the gDNA method from a handful of donors. The table was pulled from immuneACCESS by TCRdb, which kept in-frame rearrangements only. Such tables lose some clones; where checked, under half of the loss comes from unresolved V genes, and the rest has no known cause. For V, J and clone size, that table is used; D and trimming come from the DNA. The sample yields around 2.1 million clones; roughly 91% were counted once. 1.7% of the sample comes from the top ten.

Of note for this clone: Its antigen specificity is not known. No base-level quality is on record; no much larger clone is a single base apart.

The sample consisted of naive CD8+ T cells from PBMCs. According to the study, the label for this sample's cell subset or site signals: CD45RA+CCR7+. The sequence joins TRBV11-2 to TRBJ1-1, and TRBD1 aligns with 9 junction nucleotides. The receptor comes from a man aged 18 to 29 in good health. Some clones in this sample may be carry-over from other donors' samples. The sequenced DNA: TGTGCCAGCAGCTTAGTATCGGGACAGGGCCGTGAAGCTTTCTTT. This yields the protein CASSLVSGQGREAFF. Extended through the reference TRBV11-2 and TRBJ1-1 proteins, this CDR3 yields the full variable domain: EAGVAQSPRYKIIEKRQSVAFWCNPISGHATLYWYQQILGQGPKLLIQFQNNGVVDDSQLPKDRFSAERLKGVDSTLKIQPAKLEDSAVYLCASSLVSGQGREAFFGQGTRLTVV.